This T cell receptor (beta chain) was identified during a study of blood T cell repertoires in COVID-19. Method: immunoSEQ multiplex PCR; TCRdb's copy keeps in-frame clones and lacks some. The data contain about 230,000 clones, about 88% of them seen just once; the ten biggest clones take up around 0.96%. CDR3 length: 14 amino acids. Trimming stripped 6 bases from V and 4 bases from J, with 15 bases between. CDR1 and CDR2 from the germline V gene are SEHNR and FQNEAQ (reference sequence). The V call is TRBV7-9, the J call TRBJ1-2; D is possibly TRBD1 (6 bases). The source of this sequence is a man aged 35-49 years with acute or convalescent COVID-19. Sequencing was carried out using peripheral blood. The CDR3 DNA is TGTGCCAGCAGTCCCGGGACAACTCCCTATGGCTACACCTTC. Translated, it gives CASSPGTTPYGYTF.